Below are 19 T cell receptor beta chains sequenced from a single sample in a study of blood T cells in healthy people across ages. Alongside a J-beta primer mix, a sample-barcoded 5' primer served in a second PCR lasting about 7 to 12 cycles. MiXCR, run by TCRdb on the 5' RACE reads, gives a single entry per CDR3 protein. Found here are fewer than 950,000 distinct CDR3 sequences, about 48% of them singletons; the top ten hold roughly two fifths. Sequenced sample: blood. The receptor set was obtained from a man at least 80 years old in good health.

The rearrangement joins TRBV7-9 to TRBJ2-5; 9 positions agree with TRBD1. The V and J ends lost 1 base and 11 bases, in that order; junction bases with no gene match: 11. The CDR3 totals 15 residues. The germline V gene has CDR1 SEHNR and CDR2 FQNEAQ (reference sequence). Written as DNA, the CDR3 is TGTGCCAGCAGCTTAGAGGGGACAGGGTCCAATGAGCAGTACTTC. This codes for CASSLEGTGSNEQYF.

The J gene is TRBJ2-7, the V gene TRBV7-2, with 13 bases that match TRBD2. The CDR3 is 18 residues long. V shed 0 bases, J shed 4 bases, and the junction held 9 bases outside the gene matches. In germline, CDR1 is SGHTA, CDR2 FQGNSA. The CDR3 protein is CASSLASGTSGNKYEQYF. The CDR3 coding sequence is TGTGCCAGCAGCTTAGCATCCGGGACTAGCGGGAATAAGTACGAGCAGTACTTC.

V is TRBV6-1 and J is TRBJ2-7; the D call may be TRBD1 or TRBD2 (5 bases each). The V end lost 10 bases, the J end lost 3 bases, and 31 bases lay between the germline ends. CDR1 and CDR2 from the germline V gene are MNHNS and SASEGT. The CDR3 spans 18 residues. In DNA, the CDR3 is TGTGCCACCCTAATGTTACCGGGACGAGGGGTTTCGGGCTACGAGCAGTACTTC. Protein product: CATLMLPGRGVSGYEQYF.

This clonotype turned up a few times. The CDR3 protein is CASSFGGSGYEQYF. The DNA for the CDR3 is TGTGCCAGCAGCTTCGGGGGATCGGGTTACGAGCAGTACTTC. The gene calls are TRBV7-2 and TRBJ2-7; D is perhaps TRBD2 (6 bases). V lost 3 bases and J 4 bases, leaving 13 bases between the germline ends. Germline values: CDR1 SGHTA, CDR2 FQGNSA. This CDR3 contains 14 residues.

DNA for the CDR3: TGCAGTGCTCAAAGACTAGCGGGAGTTGTAGTTGGGGCCAACGTCCTGACTTTC. Translating it yields CSAQRLAGVVVGANVLTF. The gene calls are TRBV20-1 and TRBJ2-6; 12 bases are shared with TRBD2. Looked up from germline, CDR1 is DFQATT and CDR2 is SNEGSKA (reference sequence). The CDR3 totals 18 residues. Germline trimming cut 5 bases from V and 3 bases from J; bases unmatched to any gene: 11.

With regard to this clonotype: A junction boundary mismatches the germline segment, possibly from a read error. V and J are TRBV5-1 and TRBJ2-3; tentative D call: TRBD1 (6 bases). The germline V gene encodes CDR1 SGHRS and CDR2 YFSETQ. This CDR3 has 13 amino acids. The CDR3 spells CAGREQGRRYAYF. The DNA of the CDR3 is TGCGCCGGCAGGGAGCAGGGGCGCAGATACGCGTATTTT.

CDR3 DNA sequence: TGCAGTACGGGTGCCGGTAGCAAAAACATTCAGTACTTC. Its translation is CSTGAGSKNIQYF. This chain uses TRBV20-1 with TRBJ2-4; D is unclear. CDR1 is DFQATT, CDR2 SNEGSKA, per germline (reference sequence). The CDR3 has 13 amino acids. Trimming removed 8 bases from V and 3 bases from J, with 14 bases in between.

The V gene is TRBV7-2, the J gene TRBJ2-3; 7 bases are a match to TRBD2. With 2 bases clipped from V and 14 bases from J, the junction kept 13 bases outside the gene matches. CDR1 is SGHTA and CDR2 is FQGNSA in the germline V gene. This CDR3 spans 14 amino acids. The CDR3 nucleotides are TGTGCCAGCAGCTTACCTGGGGAGGGCAGATACGCGTATTTT. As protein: CASSLPGEGRYAYF.

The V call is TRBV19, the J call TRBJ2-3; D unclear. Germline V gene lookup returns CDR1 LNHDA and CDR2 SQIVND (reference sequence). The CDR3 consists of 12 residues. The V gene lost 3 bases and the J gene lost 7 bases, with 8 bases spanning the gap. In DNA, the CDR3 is TGTGCCAGTAGTATCGGTGCCAATACGCAGTATTTT. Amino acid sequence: CASSIGANTQYF.

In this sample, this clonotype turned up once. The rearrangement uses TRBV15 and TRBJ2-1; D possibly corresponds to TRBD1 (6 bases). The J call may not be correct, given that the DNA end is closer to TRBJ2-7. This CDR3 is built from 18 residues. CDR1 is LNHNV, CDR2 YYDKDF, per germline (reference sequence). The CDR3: CATSREAGGDRRNNEQYF. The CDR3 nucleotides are TGTGCCACCAGCAGAGAGGCTGGGGGCGATCGGAGAAACAATGAGCAGTACTTC.

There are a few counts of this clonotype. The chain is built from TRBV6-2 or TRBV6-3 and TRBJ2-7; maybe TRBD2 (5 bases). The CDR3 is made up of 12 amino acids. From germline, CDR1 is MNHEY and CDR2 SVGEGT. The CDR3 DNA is TGTTCGACCGGGAACAAATCCTACGAGCAGTACTTC. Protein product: CSTGNKSYEQYF.

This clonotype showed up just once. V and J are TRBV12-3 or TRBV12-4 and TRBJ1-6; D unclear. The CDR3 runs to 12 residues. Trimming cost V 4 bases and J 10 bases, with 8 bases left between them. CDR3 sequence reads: CASSSRWSPLHF. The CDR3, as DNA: TGTGCCAGCAGTTCCAGATGGTCACCCCTCCACTTT.

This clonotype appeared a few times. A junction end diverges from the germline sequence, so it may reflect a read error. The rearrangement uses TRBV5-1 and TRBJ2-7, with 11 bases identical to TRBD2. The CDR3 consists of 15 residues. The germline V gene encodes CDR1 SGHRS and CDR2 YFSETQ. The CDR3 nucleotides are TGCGCCGGCAGCACAGGACTAGCGGGCCAATACGAGCAGTACTTC. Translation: CAGSTGLAGQYEQYF.

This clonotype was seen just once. The CDR3 protein is CASSLSRRQGHQPQHF. As DNA, the CDR3 is TGTGCCAGCAGTTTATCGCGGCGGCAGGGCCATCAGCCCCAGCATTTT. The V call is TRBV27, the J call TRBJ1-5; weak D call: TRBD1 (5 bases). The CDR3 is 16 residues long. Trimming took 0 bases from V and 5 from J, leaving 14 bases between them. Germline lookup yields CDR1 MNHEY and CDR2 SMNVEV (reference sequence).

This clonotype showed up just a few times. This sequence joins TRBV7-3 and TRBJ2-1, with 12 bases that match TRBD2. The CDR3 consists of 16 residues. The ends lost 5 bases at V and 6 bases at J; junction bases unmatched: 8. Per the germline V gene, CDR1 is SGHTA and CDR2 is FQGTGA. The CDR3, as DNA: TGTGCCAGCAGCGACCAACCTAGCGGGAGGGTCAATGAGCAGTTCTTC. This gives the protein CASSDQPSGRVNEQFF.

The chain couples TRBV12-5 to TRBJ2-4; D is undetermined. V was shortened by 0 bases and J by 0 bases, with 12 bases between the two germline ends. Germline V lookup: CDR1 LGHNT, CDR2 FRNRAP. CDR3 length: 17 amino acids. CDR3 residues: CASGLVHSDLAKNIQYF. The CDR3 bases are TGTGCTAGTGGTTTGGTACATTCGGACCTAGCCAAAAACATTCAGTACTTC.

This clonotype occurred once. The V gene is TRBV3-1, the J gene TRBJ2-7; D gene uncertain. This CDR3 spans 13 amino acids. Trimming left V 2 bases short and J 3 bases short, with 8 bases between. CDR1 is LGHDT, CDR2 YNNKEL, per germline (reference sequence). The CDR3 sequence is CASSQLSFYEQYF. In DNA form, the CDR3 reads TGTGCCAGCAGCCAACTTTCCTTCTACGAGCAGTACTTC.

The chain's CDR3 is CASSPGTGDYEQFF. The CDR3 coding sequence is TGCGCCAGCAGCCCCGGGACAGGGGACTACGAGCAGTTCTTC. The V call is TRBV5-1, the J call TRBJ2-1, with 10 nucleotides matching TRBD1. The germline gives CDR1 SGHRS, CDR2 YFSETQ. The CDR3 extends over 14 amino acids. J lost 10 bases, V lost 4 bases, and 8 bases had no gene match.

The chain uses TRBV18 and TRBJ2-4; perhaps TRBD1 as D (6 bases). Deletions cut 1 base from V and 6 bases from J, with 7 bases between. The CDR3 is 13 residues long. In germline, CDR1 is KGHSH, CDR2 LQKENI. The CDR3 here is CASSPLQGNIQYF. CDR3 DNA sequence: TGTGCCAGCTCACCACTACAGGGAAACATTCAGTACTTC.